Here is one T cell receptor (beta chain) with its context. Antigen specificity is unknown. The data derive from a study of T cell responses to AZD1222 COVID-19 vaccine. The CDR3 runs to 13 residues. V lost 6 bases and J 9 bases, leaving 16 bases between the germline ends. Study-wide points: All repertoire sampling was performed exclusively after the peak T cell response. Clonal diversity was possibly underestimated; the donors were predominantly white British and more often female. Baseline testing showed seropositivity in only a handful of AZD1222 recipients.

Repertoires were generated with immunoSEQ multiplex PCR, while TCRdb's copy carries only in-frame clones and drops some. The data contain over 120,000 clones, about 92% of them seen just once; the ten biggest clones take up more than 10%. V is TRBV12-3 or TRBV12-4 and J is TRBJ2-3; weak D call: TRBD1 (6 bases). This sequence originates from an adult who had recovered from COVID-19. Here the sequenced sample was peripheral blood, taken after recovery from COVID-19. The CDR3 here is CASSRGSGWTQYF. CDR3 DNA sequence: TGTGCCAGCAGCAGGGGTTCAGGGTGGACGCAGTATTTT.